This T cell receptor (beta chain) was sequenced for a study of early T cells in non-severe SARS-CoV-2 infection. The V and J ends lost 5 bases and 5 bases respectively, with 12 bases between them. CDR1 SGHNT and CDR2 YENEEA come from the germline V gene. The CDR3 totals 13 residues. A single record per CDR3 protein comes from TCRdb applying MiXCR to the 5' RACE reads. Of around 27,000 distinct CDR3 sequences detected, roughly 3.9% appear once; the ten largest clones hold around 8.8%. This clonotype was picked up many times. V and J are TRBV11-3 and TRBJ2-5, with D perhaps matching TRBD1 or TRBD2 (6 bases each). The receptor was isolated from an adult who was a healthcare worker with PCR-confirmed SARS-CoV-2 infection or an uninfected control (not recorded which). Material: whole blood. The CDR3: CASSPGAGETQYF. The DNA of the CDR3 is TGTGCCAGCAGCCCGGGGGCGGGGGAGACCCAGTACTTC.